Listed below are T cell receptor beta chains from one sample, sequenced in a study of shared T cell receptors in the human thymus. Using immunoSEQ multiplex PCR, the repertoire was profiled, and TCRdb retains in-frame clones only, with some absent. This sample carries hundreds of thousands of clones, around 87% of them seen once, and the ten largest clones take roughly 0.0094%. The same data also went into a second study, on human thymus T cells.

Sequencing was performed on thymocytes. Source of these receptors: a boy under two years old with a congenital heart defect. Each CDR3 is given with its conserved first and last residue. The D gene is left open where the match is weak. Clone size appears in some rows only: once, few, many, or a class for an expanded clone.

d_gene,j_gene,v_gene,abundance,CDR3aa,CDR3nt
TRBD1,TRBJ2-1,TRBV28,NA,CASSLQGSNNEQFF,TGTGCCAGCAGCCTACAGGGGTCAAACAATGAGCAGTTCTTC
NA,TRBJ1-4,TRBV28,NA,CASSLVDGGKEKLFF,TGTGCCAGCAGTTTGGTTGACGGGGGGAAGGAAAAACTGTTTTTT
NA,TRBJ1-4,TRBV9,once,CASSAMDSLNEKLFF,TGTGCCAGCAGCGCCATGGACAGCCTTAATGAAAAACTGTTTTTT
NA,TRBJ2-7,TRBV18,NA,CASSPTWGESYEQYF,TGTGCCAGCTCACCCACGTGGGGGGAATCCTACGAGCAGTACTTC
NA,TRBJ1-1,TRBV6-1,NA,CASTYKPTNTEAFF,TGTGCCAGCACTTATAAACCTACGAACACTGAAGCTTTCTTT
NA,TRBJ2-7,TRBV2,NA,CASVPGRGTYEQYF,TGTGCCAGCGTCCCGGGTCGGGGGACCTACGAGCAGTACTTC
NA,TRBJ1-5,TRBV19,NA,CASLGGSNQPQHF,TGTGCCAGTTTGGGGGGGAGCAATCAGCCCCAGCATTTT
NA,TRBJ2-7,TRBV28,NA,CASSYPRGSSYEQYF,TGTGCCAGCAGTTACCCAAGGGGGAGCTCCTACGAGCAGTACTTC
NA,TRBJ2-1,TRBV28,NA,CAGGGGGANNEQFF,TGTGCCGGGGGCGGCGGGGGTGCAAACAATGAGCAGTTCTTC
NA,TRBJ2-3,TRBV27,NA,CASSSSTSGRGTQYF,NA
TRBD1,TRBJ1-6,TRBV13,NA,CASSGGQGNSYNSPLHF,TGTGCCAGCAGTGGGGGACAGGGCAACTCCTATAATTCACCCCTCCACTTT
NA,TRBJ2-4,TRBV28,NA,CASRGLYDIQYF,TGTGCCAGCAGGGGCCTATACGACATTCAGTACTTC
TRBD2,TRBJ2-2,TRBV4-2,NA,CASSQEGSGGGFAGELFF,TGTGCCAGCAGCCAAGAGGGTAGCGGGGGCGGTTTTGCCGGGGAGCTGTTTTTT
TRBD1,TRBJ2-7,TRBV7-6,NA,CASSGRTGGASEQYF,TGTGCCAGCAGCGGAAGGACAGGGGGCGCGAGCGAGCAGTACTTC
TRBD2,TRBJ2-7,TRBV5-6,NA,CASSLRVLSGRIYEQYF,TGTGCCAGCAGCTTGAGGGTCCTAAGCGGGAGGATCTACGAGCAGTACTTC
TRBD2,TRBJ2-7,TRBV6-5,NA,CASSRTRNTYEQYF,TGTGCCAGCAGTAGGACTAGGAATACCTACGAGCAGTACTTC
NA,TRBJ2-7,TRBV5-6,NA,CASSTRDAPGGFGQYF,TGTGCCAGCAGCACCCGGGATGCTCCCGGGGGTTTCGGGCAGTACTTC
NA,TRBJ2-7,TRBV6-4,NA,CASSPNGQHQLFYEQYF,TGTGCCAGCAGTCCCAATGGACAGCACCAACTGTTCTACGAGCAGTACTTC
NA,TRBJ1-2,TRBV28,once,CASSPGRVLYGYTF,TGTGCCAGCAGTCCGGGCAGGGTCCTCTATGGCTACACCTTC
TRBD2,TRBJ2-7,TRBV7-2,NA,CASSLVAGGLPGSYEQYF,TGTGCCAGCAGCTTAGTAGCGGGAGGTCTGCCCGGCTCCTACGAGCAGTACTTC
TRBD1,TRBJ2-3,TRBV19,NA,CATIATGNTDTQYF,TGTGCCACCATAGCGACAGGGAATACAGATACGCAGTATTTT
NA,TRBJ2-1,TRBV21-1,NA,CASGQPSGYNEQFF,TGTGCCAGCGGACAGCCTAGCGGGTACAATGAGCAGTTCTTC
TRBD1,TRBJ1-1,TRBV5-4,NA,CASSLAGQGWNTEAFF,TGTGCCAGCAGCTTGGCCGGACAGGGGTGGAACACTGAAGCTTTCTTT
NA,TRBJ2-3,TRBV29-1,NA,CSVGGATPSTDTQYF,TGCAGCGTGGGAGGAGCAACTCCTAGCACAGATACGCAGTATTTT
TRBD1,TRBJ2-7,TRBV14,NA,CASSQDTGQGIYEQYF,TGTGCCAGCAGCCAAGATACAGGACAGGGGATCTACGAGCAGTACTTC
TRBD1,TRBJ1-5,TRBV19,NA,CASSMGRDRGLYSNQPQHF,TGTGCCAGTAGTATGGGACGGGACAGGGGGCTGTATAGCAATCAGCCCCAGCATTTT
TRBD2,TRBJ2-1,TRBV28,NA,CASSPTRDYSYNEQFF,TGTGCCAGCAGCCCAACCCGGGACTACTCCTACAATGAGCAGTTCTTC
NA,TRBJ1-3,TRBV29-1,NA,CSAHVLRGDGNTIYF,TGCAGCGCTCACGTACTACGGGGAGATGGAAACACCATATATTTT
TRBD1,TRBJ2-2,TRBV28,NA,CASSSGTGKYTGELFF,TGTGCCAGCAGTTCCGGGACAGGGAAATACACCGGGGAGCTGTTTTTT
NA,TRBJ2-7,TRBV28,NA,CASSLAPAGASYEQYF,TGTGCCAGCAGTTTAGCCCCGGCAGGGGCCTCCTACGAGCAGTACTTC
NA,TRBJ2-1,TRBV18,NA,CASSPPILPPYNEQFF,TGTGCCAGCTCACCACCGATTCTACCCCCCTACAATGAGCAGTTCTTC
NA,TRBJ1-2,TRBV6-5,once,CASSPSEWYYYGYTF,TGTGCCAGCAGTCCATCTGAGTGGTATTACTATGGCTACACCTTC
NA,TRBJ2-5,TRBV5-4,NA,CASSLETPQETQYF,TGTGCCAGCAGCTTGGAAACTCCGCAAGAGACCCAGTACTTC
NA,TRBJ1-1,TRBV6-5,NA,CASSYSQGRGTEAFF,TGTGCCAGCAGTTACTCGCAAGGCAGGGGCACTGAAGCTTTCTTT
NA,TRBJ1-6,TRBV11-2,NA,CASSFINGRVSNSPLHF,TGTGCCAGCAGCTTTATTAACGGCAGGGTTTCTAATTCACCCCTCCACTTT
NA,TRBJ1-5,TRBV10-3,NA,CAIRGGPNQPQHF,TGTGCCATCAGGGGAGGACCCAATCAGCCCCAGCATTTT
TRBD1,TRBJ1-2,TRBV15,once,CATSRDEDRSFYGYTF,TGTGCCACCAGCAGAGACGAGGACAGGTCTTTTTATGGCTACACCTTC
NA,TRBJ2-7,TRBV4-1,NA,CASSLSVGREQYF,TGCGCCAGCAGCCTCTCTGTGGGGCGCGAGCAGTACTTC
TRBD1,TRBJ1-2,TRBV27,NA,CASSHTRGGGQGEAGYTF,TGTGCCAGCAGTCATACTCGCGGGGGGGGACAGGGGGAGGCTGGCTACACCTTC
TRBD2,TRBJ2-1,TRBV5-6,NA,CASSPGTRHFHEQFF,TGTGCCAGCAGCCCCGGGACTAGACACTTCCACGAGCAGTTCTTC